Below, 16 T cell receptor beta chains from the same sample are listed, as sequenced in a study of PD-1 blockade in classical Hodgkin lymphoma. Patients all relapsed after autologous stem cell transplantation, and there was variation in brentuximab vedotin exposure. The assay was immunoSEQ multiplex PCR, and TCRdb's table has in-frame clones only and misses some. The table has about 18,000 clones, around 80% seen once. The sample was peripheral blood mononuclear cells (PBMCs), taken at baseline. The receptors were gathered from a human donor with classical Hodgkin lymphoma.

Here the CDR3 DNA reads TGTGCCAGCAGCACACAAGGGGGGGGAGGCTATGGCTACACCTTC. Its translation is CASSTQGGGGYGYTF. The genes are TRBV9 and TRBJ1-2; perhaps TRBD1 as D (6 bases). The CDR3 loop spans 15 amino acids. Germline lookup yields CDR1 SGDLS and CDR2 YYNGEE. Trimming pared 4 bases from V and 4 bases from J, leaving 17 bases between. Combining the CDR3 with reference TRBV9 and TRBJ1-2 gives the whole variable domain DSGVTQTPKHLITATGQRVTLRCSPRSGDLSVYWYQQSLDQGLQFLIQYYNGEERAKGNILERFSAQQFPDLHSELNLSSLELGDSALYFCASSTQGGGGYGYTFGSGTRLTVV.

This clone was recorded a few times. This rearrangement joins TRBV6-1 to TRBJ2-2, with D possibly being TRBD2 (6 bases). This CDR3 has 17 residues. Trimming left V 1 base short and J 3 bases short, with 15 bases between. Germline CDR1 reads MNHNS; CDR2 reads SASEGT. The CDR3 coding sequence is TGTGCCAGCAGTGAAGACGAGACTAGACCCCACACCGGGGAGCTGTTTTTT. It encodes CASSEDETRPHTGELFF.

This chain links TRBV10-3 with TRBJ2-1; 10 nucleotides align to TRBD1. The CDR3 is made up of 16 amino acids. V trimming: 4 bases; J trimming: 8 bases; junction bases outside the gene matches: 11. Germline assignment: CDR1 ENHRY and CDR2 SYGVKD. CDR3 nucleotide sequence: TGTGCCATCAGTGCTAACCTGGGACAGGGGAAGGATGAGCAGTTCTTC. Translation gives CAISANLGQGKDEQFF.

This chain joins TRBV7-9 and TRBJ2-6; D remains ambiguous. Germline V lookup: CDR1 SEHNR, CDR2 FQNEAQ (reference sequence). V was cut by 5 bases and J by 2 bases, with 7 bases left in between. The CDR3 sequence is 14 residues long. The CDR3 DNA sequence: TGTGCCAGCAGCGGGCTTGCTGGGGCCAACGTCCTGACTTTC. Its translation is CASSGLAGANVLTF.

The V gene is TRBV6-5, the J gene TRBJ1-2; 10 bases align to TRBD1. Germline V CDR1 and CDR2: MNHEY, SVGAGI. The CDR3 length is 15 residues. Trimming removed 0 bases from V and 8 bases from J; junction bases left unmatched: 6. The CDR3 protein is CASSYSGGQGSGYTF. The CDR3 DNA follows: TGTGCCAGCAGTTACTCGGGGGGACAGGGGAGCGGCTACACCTTC.

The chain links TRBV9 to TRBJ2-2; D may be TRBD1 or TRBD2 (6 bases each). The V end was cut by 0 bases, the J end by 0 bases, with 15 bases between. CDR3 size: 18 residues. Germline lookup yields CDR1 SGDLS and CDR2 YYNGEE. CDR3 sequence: CASSVASGGPANTGELFF. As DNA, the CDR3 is TGTGCCAGCAGCGTAGCTAGTGGGGGGCCCGCGAACACCGGGGAGCTGTTTTTT. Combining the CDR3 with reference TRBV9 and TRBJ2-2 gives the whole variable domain DSGVTQTPKHLITATGQRVTLRCSPRSGDLSVYWYQQSLDQGLQFLIQYYNGEERAKGNILERFSAQQFPDLHSELNLSSLELGDSALYFCASSVASGGPANTGELFFGEGSRLTVL.

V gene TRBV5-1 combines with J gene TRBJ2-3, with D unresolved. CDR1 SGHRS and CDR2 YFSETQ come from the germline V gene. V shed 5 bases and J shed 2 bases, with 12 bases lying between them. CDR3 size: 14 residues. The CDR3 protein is CASRPDLNTDTQYF. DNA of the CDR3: TGCGCCAGCAGACCGGACCTTAACACAGATACGCAGTATTTT.

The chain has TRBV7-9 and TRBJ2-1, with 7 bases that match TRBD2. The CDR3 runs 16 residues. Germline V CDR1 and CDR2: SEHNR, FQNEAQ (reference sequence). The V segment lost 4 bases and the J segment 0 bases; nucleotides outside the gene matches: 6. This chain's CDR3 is CASSWMRGSSYNEQFF. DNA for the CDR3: TGTGCCAGCAGCTGGATGCGGGGGAGCTCCTACAATGAGCAGTTCTTC.

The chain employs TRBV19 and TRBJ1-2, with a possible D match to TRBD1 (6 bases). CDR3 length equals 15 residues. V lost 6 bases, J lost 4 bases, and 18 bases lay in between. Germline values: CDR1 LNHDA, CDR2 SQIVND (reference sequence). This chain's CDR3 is CASRKGEGQPYGYTF. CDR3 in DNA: TGTGCCAGTAGAAAAGGGGAAGGACAGCCCTATGGCTACACCTTC.

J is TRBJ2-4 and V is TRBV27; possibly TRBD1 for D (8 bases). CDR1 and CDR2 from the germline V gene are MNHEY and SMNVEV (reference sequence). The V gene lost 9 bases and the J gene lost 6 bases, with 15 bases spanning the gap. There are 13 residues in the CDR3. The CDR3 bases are TGTGCCAGTTCCTACAGGGGGGGAAACATTCAGTACTTC. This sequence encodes CASSYRGGNIQYF.

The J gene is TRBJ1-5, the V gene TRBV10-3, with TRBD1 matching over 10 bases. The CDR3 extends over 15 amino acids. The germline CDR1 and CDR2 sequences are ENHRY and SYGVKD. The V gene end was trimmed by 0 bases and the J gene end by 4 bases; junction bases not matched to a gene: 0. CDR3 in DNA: TGTGCCATCAGTGAGTCGGGACAGGGGAATCAGCCCCAGCATTTT. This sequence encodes CAISESGQGNQPQHF.

Written as DNA, the CDR3 is TGTGCCAGCAGTGAAGACATCAGGGAATTCCCTAACTATGGCTACACCTTC. Encoded protein: CASSEDIREFPNYGYTF. This chain links TRBV6-1 with TRBJ1-2, with D possibly matching TRBD1 (5 bases). The CDR3 spans 17 residues. Germline-derived CDR1 and CDR2 are MNHNS and SASEGT. Trimming stripped 1 base from V and 0 bases from J, with 15 bases between.

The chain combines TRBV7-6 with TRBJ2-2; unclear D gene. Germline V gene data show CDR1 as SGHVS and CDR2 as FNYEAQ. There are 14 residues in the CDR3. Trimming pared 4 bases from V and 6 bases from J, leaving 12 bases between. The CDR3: CASSSGSGSGELFF. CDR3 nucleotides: TGTGCCAGCAGCTCCGGATCCGGATCCGGGGAGCTGTTTTTT.

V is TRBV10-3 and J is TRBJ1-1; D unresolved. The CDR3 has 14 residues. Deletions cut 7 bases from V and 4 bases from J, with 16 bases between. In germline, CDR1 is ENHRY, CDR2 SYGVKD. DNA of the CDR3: TGTGCCATCACTCCCCTGGGTCCGGGCACTGAAGCTTTCTTT. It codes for CAITPLGPGTEAFF.

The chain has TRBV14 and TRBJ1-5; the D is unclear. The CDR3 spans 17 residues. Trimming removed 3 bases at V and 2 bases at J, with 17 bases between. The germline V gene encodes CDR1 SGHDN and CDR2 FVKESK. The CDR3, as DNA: TGTGCCAGCAGCCATAAGCTCGTCGGGTGGCGCAATCAGCCCCAGCATTTT. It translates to CASSHKLVGWRNQPQHF.

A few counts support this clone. CDR3 region: CAVRRTGGPQETQYF. The CDR3 nucleotides read TGTGCCGTCAGACGAACAGGGGGACCTCAAGAGACCCAGTACTTC. V usage is TRBV5-4 and J usage is TRBJ2-5; 8 bases match TRBD1. This CDR3 has 15 residues. Trimming removed 10 bases from V and 2 bases from J; junction bases left unmatched: 13. CDR1 and CDR2 from the germline V gene are SGHNT and YYREEE (reference sequence).